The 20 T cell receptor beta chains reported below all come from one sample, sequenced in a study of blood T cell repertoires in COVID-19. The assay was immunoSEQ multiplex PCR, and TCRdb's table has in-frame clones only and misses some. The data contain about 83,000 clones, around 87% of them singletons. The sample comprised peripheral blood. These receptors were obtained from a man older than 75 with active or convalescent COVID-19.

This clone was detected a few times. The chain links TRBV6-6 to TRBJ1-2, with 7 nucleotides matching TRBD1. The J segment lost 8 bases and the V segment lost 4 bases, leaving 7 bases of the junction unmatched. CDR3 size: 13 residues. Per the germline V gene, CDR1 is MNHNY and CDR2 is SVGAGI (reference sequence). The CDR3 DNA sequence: TGTGCCAGCAGTTTCCGGGACAGCGAAGGCTACACCTTC. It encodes CASSFRDSEGYTF.

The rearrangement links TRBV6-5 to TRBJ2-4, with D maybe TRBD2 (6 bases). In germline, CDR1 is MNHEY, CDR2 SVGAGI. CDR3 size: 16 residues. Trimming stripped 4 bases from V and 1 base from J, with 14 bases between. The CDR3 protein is CASSSLASLAKNIQYF. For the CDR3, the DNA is TGTGCCAGCAGTTCCCTAGCGAGTCTTGCCAAAAACATTCAGTACTTC.

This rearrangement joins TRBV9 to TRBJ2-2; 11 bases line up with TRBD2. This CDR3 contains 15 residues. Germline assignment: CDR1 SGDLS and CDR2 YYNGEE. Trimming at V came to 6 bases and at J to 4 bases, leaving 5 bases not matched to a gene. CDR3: CASTEGLAGTGELFF. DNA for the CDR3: TGTGCCAGCACCGAAGGACTAGCGGGCACCGGGGAGCTGTTTTTT.

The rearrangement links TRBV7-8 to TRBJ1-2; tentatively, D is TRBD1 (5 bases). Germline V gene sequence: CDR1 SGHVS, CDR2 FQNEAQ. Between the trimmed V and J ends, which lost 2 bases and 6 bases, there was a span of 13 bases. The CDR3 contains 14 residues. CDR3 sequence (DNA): TGTGCCAGCAGCTTACTCCCGCGGGGGGATGGCTACACCTTC. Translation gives CASSLLPRGDGYTF.

This CDR3 reads CASGPWDSTTNEKLFF. DNA of the CDR3: TGTGCTAGTGGTCCTTGGGACAGCACAACTAATGAAAAACTGTTTTTT. This chain connects TRBV12-5 to TRBJ1-4; 7 bases line up with TRBD1. The CDR3 is made up of 16 amino acids. The V gene end was trimmed by 5 bases and the J gene end by 0 bases; junction bases not matched to a gene: 6. CDR1 is LGHNT and CDR2 is FRNRAP in the germline V gene. The full variable domain, completed using reference TRBV12-5 and TRBJ1-4, is DARVTQTPRHKVTEMGQEVTMRCQPILGHNTVFWYRQTMMQGLELLAYFRNRAPLDDSGMPKDRFSAEMPDATLATLKIQPSEPRDSAVYFCASGPWDSTTNEKLFFGSGTQLSVL.

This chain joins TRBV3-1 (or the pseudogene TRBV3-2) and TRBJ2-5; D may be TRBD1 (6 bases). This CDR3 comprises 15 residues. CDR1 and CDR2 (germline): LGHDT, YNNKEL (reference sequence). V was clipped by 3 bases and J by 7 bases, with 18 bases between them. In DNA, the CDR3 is TGTGCCAGCAGCCACCCTCGAGGGGGTTTGGCGACCCAGTACTTC. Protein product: CASSHPRGGLATQYF.

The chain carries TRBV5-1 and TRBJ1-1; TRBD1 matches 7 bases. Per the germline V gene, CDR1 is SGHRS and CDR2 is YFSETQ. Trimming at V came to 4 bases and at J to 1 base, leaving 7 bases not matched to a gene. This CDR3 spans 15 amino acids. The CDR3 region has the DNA TGCGCCAGCAGCCCGCGACAGGGCCGGAACACTGAAGCTTTCTTT. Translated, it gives CASSPRQGRNTEAFF.

The CDR3 is CASSQRTGNTEAFF. As DNA, the CDR3 is TGTGCCAGCAGCCAGAGGACAGGGAACACTGAAGCTTTCTTT. The V gene is TRBV2, the J gene TRBJ1-1; 7 bases agree with TRBD1. Per germline, CDR1 SNHLY and CDR2 FYNNEI. J lost 1 base, V lost 6 bases, and 5 bases had no gene match. CDR3 size: 14 residues.

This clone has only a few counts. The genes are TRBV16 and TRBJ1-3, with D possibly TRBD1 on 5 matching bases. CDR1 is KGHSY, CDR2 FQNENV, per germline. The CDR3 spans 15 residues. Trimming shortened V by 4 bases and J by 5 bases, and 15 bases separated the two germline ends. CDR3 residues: CASSPPGGWRNTIYF. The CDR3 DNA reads TGTGCCAGCAGCCCCCCCGGGGGGTGGAGAAACACCATATATTTT.

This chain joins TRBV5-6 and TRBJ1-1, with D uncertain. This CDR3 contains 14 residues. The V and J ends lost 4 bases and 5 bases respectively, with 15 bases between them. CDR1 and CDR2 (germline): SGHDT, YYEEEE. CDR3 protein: CASSPNGVWTEAFF. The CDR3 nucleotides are TGTGCCAGCAGCCCGAACGGAGTGTGGACTGAAGCTTTCTTT.

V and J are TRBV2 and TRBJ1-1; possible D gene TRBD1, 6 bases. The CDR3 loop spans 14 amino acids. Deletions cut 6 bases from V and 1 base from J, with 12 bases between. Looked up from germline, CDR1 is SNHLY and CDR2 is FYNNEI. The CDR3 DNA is TGTGCCAGCAGGAGGGGGACAACGAACACTGAAGCTTTCTTT. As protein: CASRRGTTNTEAFF.

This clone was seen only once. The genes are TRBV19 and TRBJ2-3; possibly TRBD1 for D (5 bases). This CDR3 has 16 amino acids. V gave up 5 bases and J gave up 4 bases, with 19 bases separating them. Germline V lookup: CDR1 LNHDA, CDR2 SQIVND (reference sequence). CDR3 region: CASSPERGPGSDTQYF. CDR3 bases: TGTGCCAGTAGTCCAGAAAGGGGTCCAGGGTCAGATACGCAGTATTTT. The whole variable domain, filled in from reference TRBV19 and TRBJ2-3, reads DGGITQSPKYLFRKEGQNVTLSCEQNLNHDAMYWYRQDPGQGLRLIYYSQIVNDFQKGDIAEGYSVSREKKESFPLTVTSAQKNPTAFYLCASSPERGPGSDTQYFGPGTRLTVL.

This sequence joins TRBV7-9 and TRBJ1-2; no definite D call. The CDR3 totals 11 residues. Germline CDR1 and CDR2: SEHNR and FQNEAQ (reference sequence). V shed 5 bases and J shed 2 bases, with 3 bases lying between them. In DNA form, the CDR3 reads TGTGCCAGCAGCGTAAACTATGGCTACACCTTC. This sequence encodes CASSVNYGYTF.

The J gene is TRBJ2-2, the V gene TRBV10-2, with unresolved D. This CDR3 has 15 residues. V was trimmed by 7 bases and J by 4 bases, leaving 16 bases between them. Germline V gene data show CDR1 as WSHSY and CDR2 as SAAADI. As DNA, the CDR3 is TGCGCCAGCACTTACGGAGTAGCCTTCACCGGGGAGCTGTTTTTT. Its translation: CASTYGVAFTGELFF.

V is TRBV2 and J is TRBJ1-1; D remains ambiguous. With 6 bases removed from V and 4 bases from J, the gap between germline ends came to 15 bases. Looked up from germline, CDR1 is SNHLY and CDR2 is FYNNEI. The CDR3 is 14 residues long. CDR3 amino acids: CASSLGEGTTEAFF. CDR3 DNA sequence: TGTGCCAGCAGCCTGGGTGAGGGTACCACTGAAGCTTTCTTT.

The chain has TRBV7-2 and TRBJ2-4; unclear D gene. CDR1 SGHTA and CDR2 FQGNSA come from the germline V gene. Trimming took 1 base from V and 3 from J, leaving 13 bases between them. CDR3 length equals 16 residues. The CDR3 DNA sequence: TGTGCCAGCAGCTTAGTGTCGCGGAGTGTCAAAAACATTCAGTACTTC. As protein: CASSLVSRSVKNIQYF. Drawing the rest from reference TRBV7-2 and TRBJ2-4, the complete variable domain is GAGVSQSPSNKVTEKGKDVELRCDPISGHTALYWYRQSLGQGLEFLIYFQGNSAPDKSGLPSDRFSAERTGGSVSTLTIQRTQQEDSAVYLCASSLVSRSVKNIQYFGAGTRLSVL.

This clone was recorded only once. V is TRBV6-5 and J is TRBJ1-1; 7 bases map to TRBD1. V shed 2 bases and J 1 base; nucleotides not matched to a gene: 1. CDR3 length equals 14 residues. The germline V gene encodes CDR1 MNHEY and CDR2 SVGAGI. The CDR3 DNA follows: TGTGCCAGCAGTTACCGGACAGGGAACACTGAAGCTTTCTTT. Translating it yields CASSYRTGNTEAFF.

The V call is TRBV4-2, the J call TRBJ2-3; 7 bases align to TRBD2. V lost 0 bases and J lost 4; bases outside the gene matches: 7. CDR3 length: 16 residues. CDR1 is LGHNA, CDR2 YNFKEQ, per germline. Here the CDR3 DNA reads TGTGCCAGCAGCCAAGATGCGTCAGCGGGACCAGATACGCAGTATTTT. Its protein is CASSQDASAGPDTQYF.

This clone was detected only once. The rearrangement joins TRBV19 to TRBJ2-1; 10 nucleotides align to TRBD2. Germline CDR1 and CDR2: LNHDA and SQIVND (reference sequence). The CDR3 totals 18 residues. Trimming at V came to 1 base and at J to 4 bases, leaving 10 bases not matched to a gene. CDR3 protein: CASSIGPLAGVLYNEQFF. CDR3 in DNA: TGTGCCAGTAGTATAGGTCCCCTAGCGGGAGTTCTTTACAATGAGCAGTTCTTC.

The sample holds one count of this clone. CDR3 residues: CASSLSPGGGQETQYF. CDR3 nucleotides: TGTGCCAGCAGTTTATCGCCCGGGGGGGGCCAAGAGACCCAGTACTTC. The rearrangement joins TRBV27 to TRBJ2-5; 8 bases are a match to TRBD2. The V and J ends lost 0 bases and 1 base, in that order; junction bases with no gene match: 4. The CDR3 consists of 16 residues. The germline V gene has CDR1 MNHEY and CDR2 SMNVEV (reference sequence).